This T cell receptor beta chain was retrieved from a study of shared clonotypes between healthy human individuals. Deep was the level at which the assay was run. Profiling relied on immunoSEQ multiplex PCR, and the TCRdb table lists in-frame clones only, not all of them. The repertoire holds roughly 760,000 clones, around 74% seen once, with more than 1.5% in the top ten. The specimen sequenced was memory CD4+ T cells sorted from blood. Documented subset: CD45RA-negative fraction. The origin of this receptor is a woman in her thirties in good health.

The CDR3 DNA reads TGTGCCATCAGTGGGGGGGCCGGCAATCAGCCCCAGCATTTT. Translated, it gives CAISGGAGNQPQHF. V is TRBV10-3 and J is TRBJ1-5; the D gene is possibly TRBD1 (6 bases). The CDR3 has 14 residues. Between the trimmed V and J ends, which lost 4 bases and 2 bases, there was a span of 9 bases. Germline V gene data show CDR1 as ENHRY and CDR2 as SYGVKD.